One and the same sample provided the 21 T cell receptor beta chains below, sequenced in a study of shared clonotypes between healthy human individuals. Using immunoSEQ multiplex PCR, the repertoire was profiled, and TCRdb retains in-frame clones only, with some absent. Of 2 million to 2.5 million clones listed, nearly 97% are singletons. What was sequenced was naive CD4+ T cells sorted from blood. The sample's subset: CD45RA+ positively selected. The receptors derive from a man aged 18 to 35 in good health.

The CDR3 protein is CAARLAGGETQYF. CDR3 DNA: TGTGCCGCCAGGCTCGCTGGAGGAGAGACCCAGTACTTC. This rearrangement joins TRBV6-1 to TRBJ2-5, with D possibly matching TRBD2 (5 bases). In germline, CDR1 is MNHNS, CDR2 SASEGT. Trimming pared 11 bases from V and 4 bases from J, leaving 17 bases between. This CDR3 has 13 residues.

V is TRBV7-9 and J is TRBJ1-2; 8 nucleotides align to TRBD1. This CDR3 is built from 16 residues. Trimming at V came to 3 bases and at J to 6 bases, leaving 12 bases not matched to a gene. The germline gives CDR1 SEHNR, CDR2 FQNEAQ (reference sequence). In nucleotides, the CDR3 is TGTGCCAGCAGCTTCCCCCCGATAGGACAGGGAGATGGCTACACCTTC. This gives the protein CASSFPPIGQGDGYTF.

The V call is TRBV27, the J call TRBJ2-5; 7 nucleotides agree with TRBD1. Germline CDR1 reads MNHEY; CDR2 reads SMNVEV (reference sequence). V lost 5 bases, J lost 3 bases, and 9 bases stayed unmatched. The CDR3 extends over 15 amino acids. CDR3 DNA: TGTGCCAGCAGTACCGGACAGGTCGATGAAGAGACCCAGTACTTC. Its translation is CASSTGQVDEETQYF.

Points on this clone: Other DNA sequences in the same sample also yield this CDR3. CDR3 sequence reads: CASRAQETQYF. CDR3 coding DNA: TGTGCCAGCAGGGCCCAAGAGACCCAGTACTTC. The chain employs TRBV2 and TRBJ2-5; D gene unclear. Trimming cost V 6 bases and J 1 base, with 3 bases left between them. Germline V gene sequence: CDR1 SNHLY, CDR2 FYNNEI. This CDR3 is 11 amino acids long.

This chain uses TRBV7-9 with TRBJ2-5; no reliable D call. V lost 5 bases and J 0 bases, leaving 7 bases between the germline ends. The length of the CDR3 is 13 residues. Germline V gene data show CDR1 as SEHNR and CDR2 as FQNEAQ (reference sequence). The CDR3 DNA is TGTGCCAGCAGCGTCGGGTACCAAGAGACCCAGTACTTC. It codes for CASSVGYQETQYF.

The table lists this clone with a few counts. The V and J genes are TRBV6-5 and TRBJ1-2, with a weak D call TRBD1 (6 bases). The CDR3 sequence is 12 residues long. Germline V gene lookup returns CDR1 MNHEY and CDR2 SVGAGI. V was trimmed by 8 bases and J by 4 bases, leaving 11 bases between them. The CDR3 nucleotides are TGTGCCAGCCAGGGGAAGACCTATGGCTACACCTTC. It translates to CASQGKTYGYTF.

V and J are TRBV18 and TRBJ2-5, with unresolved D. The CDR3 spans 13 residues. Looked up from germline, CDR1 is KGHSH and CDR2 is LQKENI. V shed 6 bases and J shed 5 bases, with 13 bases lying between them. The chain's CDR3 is CASSQASQETQYF. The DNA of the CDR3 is TGTGCCAGCTCCCAAGCGTCCCAGGAGACCCAGTACTTC.

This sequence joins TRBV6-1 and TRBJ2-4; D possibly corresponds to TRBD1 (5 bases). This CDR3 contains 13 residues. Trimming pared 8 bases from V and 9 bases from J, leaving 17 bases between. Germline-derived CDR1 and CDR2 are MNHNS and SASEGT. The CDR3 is CASQPGQAAIQYF. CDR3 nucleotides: TGTGCCAGCCAGCCAGGGCAGGCGGCCATTCAGTACTTC.

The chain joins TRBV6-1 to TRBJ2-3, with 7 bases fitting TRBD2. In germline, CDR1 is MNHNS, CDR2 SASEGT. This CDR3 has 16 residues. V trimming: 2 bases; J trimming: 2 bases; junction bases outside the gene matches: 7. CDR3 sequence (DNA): TGTGCCAGCAGTGAACGCCGCGGGGGTGACACAGATACGCAGTATTTT. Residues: CASSERRGGDTDTQYF.

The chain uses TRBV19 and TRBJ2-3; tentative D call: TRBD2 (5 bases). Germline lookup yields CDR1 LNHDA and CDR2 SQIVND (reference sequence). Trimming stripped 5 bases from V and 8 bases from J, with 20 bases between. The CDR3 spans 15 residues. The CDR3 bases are TGTGCCAGTAGTCTTCTCCCGGACTTGGCTGGTACGCAGTATTTT. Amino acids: CASSLLPDLAGTQYF.

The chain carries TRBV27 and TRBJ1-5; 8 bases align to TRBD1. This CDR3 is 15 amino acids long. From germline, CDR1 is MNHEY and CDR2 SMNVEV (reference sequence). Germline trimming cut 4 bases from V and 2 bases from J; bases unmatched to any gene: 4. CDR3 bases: TGTGCCAGCAGTTCCAAGGACAGGGGCAATCAGCCCCAGCATTTT. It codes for CASSSKDRGNQPQHF.

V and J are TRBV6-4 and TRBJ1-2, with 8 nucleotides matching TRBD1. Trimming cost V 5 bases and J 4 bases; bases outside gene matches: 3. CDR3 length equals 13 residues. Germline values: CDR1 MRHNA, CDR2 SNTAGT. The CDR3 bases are TGTGCCAGCAGTCCGGGGACAGGCTATGGCTACACCTTC. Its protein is CASSPGTGYGYTF.

The CDR3 sequence: CASSRDRGTGRSYNEQFF. The CDR3 nucleotides are TGTGCCAGTAGCCGAGACAGGGGAACCGGGAGATCCTACAATGAGCAGTTCTTC. This sequence joins TRBV19 and TRBJ2-1, with TRBD1 matching 8 bases. This CDR3 contains 18 residues. Germline CDR1 and CDR2: LNHDA and SQIVND (reference sequence). The junction had 14 bases not matched to a gene; V was cut back by 6 bases and J by 1 base.

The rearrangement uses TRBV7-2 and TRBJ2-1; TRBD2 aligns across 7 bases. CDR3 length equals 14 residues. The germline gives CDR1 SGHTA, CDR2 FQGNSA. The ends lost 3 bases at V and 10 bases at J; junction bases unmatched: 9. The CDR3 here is CASSFEASGLEQFF. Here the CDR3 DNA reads TGTGCCAGCAGCTTCGAGGCTAGCGGCCTCGAGCAGTTCTTC.

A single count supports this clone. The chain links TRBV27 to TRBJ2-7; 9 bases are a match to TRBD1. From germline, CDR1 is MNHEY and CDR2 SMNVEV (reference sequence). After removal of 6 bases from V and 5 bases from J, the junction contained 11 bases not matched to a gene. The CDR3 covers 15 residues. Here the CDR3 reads CASRLQGAVVDEQYF. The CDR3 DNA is TGTGCCAGCAGATTACAGGGGGCGGTTGTCGACGAGCAGTACTTC.

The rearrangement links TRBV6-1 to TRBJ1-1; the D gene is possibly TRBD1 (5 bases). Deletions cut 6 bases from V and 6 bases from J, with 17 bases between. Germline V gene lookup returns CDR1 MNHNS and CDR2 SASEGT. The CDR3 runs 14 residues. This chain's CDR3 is CASSEIPGLAEAFF. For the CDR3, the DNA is TGTGCCAGCAGCGAGATCCCGGGGCTCGCTGAAGCTTTCTTT.

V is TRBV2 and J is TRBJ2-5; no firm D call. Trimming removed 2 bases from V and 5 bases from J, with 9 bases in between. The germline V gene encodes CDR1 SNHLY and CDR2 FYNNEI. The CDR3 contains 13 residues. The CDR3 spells CASSESSFETQYF. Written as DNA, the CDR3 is TGTGCCAGCAGTGAAAGCAGTTTCGAGACCCAGTACTTC.

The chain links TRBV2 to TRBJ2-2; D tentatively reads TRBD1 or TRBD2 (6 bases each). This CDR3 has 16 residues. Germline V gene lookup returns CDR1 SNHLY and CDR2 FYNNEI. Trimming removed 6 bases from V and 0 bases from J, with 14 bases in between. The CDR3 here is CASRHRDWTNTGELFF. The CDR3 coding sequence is TGTGCCAGCAGACACAGGGACTGGACGAACACCGGGGAGCTGTTTTTT.

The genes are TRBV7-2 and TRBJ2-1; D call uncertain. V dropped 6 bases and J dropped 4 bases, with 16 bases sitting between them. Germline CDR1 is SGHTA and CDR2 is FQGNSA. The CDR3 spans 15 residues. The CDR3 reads CASSTRHDGYNEQFF. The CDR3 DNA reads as TGTGCCAGCAGTACCCGACATGACGGATACAATGAGCAGTTCTTC.

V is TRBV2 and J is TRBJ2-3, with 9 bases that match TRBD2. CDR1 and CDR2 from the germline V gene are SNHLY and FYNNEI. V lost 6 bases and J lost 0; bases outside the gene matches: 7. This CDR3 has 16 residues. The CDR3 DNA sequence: TGTGCCAGCAGAGCTAGCGGGAACCCTAGCACAGATACGCAGTATTTT. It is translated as CASRASGNPSTDTQYF.

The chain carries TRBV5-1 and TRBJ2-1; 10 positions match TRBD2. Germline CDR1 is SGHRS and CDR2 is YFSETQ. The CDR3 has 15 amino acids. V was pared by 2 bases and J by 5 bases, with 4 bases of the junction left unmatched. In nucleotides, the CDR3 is TGCGCCAGCAGCTTCGGGACTAGCGAGAACAATGAGCAGTTCTTC. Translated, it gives CASSFGTSENNEQFF.